This T cell receptor (beta chain) came from a study of OX40 agonist ivuxolimab in advanced cancers. On this clone itself: What it binds is not known.

Exclusion of a patient followed from autoimmune disease history or systemic immunosuppression. Samples were taken at baseline and on day 1 of cycles 4 and 7. Here immunoSEQ multiplex PCR was the method, and the copy in TCRdb shows in-frame clones only, minus some. This table holds roughly 29,000 clones, approximately 86% found once. The trim removed 10 bases at V and 3 bases at J, leaving 15 bases unmatched. The CDR3 is 17 residues long. From germline, CDR1 is SNHLY and CDR2 FYNNEI. Study results and caveats: It was not determined which antigens were specifically recognized by the peripheral T cells that had undergone clonal expansion.

The sample in question was CD4+ or CD8+ T cells sorted from blood, obtained in a trial of the OX40 agonist ivuxolimab. V usage is TRBV2 and J usage is TRBJ2-7, with 13 nucleotides matching TRBD2. The TCR comes from an adult with an advanced solid tumor such as melanoma, head and neck, liver or kidney cancer. The CDR3 loop reads CATPGTSGDQRGYEQYF. CDR3 bases: TGTGCCACCCCCGGGACTAGCGGGGACCAAAGGGGCTACGAGCAGTACTTC.